The rows below give T cell receptor beta chains drawn from one sample of a study of blood T cell repertoires in COVID-19. Profiling relied on immunoSEQ multiplex PCR, and the TCRdb table lists in-frame clones only, not all of them. The data show 300,000 to 350,000 clones, approximately 92% seen once. Sample: peripheral blood. All receptors derive from a woman aged 25 to 39 with COVID-19, enrolled during active disease. CDR3s leave out the opening cysteine and the closing phenylalanine or tryptophan. Fields, in order: V gene, CDR3 protein.

TRBV5-1	ASSWNRGYNEQF
TRBV5-5	ASSLGWGGGDEQF
TRBV28	ASSYPGQIYGYT
TRBV7-9	ASSPWAQGRSSPLH
TRBV2	ASSGGRARGGYT
TRBV5-4	ASSHSLAGSQQTQY
TRBV15	ATSESEGHPEQY
TRBV5-1	ASSLGLAGGPYNEQF
TRBV6-6	ASSYRPRGNQPQH
TRBV7-8	ASSPRRGVYGYT
TRBV2	ASSEVASGNEQF
TRBV19	ASSIWGEGYT
TRBV6-5	ASRARVDEQF
TRBV7-9	ASSYGTGVREQY
TRBV27	ASRPSGSSSYEQY
TRBV4-2	ASSQEDGPNEKLF
TRBV24-1	ATSDALTSGRPNEQF
TRBV3-1/TRBV3-2	ASSQTSVAEKLF
TRBV7-9	ASSSGQVIRYGYT
TRBV7-6	ASSPRTGGTQETQY
TRBV27	ASSLAANSPLH
TRBV11-2	ASSKPGGSYEQY
TRBV30	AWSVLRDSGNTIY
TRBV21-1	ASSRPGQGIY
TRBV18	ASSFLGQGAQETQY
TRBV3-1/TRBV3-2	ASSHSGNTIY
TRBV28	ASSSSTLDYGYT
TRBV7-8	ASSRPLGQGTEAF
TRBV19	ASKDRDYSNQPQH
TRBV5-1	ASSPEGTVGSHGYT
TRBV15	ATSRDPQVGELF
TRBV30	AWSAYRGLEQY
TRBV5-1	ATKGESDTQY
TRBV28	ATHSSPDTQY
TRBV30	AWRETGGGEKLF
TRBV7-3	ASSYGQGETQY
TRBV9	ASSVGPNLGLGGGTEAF
TRBV6-5	ASVRQGNSPLH
TRBV3-1/TRBV3-2	ASSQDLAGYNEQF
TRBV7-2	ASSPRTGSNQPQH
TRBV9	ASSGVQGYYGYT
TRBV29-1	SVGAIADTQY
TRBV3-1/TRBV3-2	ASSPSLAGVGRKTQY
TRBV6-5	ASSNSGLTASMV
TRBV7-9	ASSLGTSDYGYT
TRBV12-3/TRBV12-4	ASLSGGNQPQH
TRBV5-1	ASSLALQGNTGELF
TRBV7-6	ASSSPGQGDEQF